This entry lists 20 T cell receptor beta chains sequenced from one sample in a study of CD8+CD57+ T cells in acquired aplastic anemia. CDR3 and TCR beta VDJ profiling relied on a genomic DNA template. MiXCR, applied by TCRdb to the reads, yields one record per CDR3 protein. The table records fewer than 250,000 distinct CDR3 sequences, roughly half of them present only once. The sequenced sample was sorted CD4+, CD8+, or CD8+CD57+ T cells (not recorded which) from PBMCs. Receptor source: a human donor in good health, serving as a control.

The chain carries TRBV2 and TRBJ2-7, with D hard to call. V was cut by 4 bases and J by 9 bases, with 7 bases left in between. The CDR3 runs to 10 residues. Germline V CDR1 and CDR2: SNHLY, FYNNEI. For the CDR3, the DNA is TGTGCCAGCAGTGGGACCAGGCAGTACGTC. Translated, it gives CASSGTRQYV.

The J gene is TRBJ2-5, the V gene TRBV14; possibly TRBD1 or TRBD2 for D (5 bases each). CDR3 length: 13 amino acids. Germline V gene sequence: CDR1 SGHDN, CDR2 FVKESK. The V end was cut by 3 bases, the J end by 4 bases, with 9 bases between. Here the CDR3 DNA reads TGTGCCAGCAGCCATGGGGGAATAGAGACCCAGTACTTC. It specifies CASSHGGIETQYF.

This clonotype was found many times. J is TRBJ2-5 and V is TRBV7-2, with D perhaps assigned TRBD1 or TRBD2 (5 bases each). The CDR3 loop spans 15 amino acids. V shed 1 base and J shed 4 bases, with 13 bases lying between them. CDR1 is SGHTA, CDR2 FQGNSA, per germline. CDR3 DNA sequence: TGTGCCAGCAGCTTAGATCAGGGACGGAGAGAGACCCAGTACTTC. This translates into CASSLDQGRRETQYF.

The chain links TRBV19 to TRBJ1-2; D is undetermined. The length of the CDR3 is 12 residues. Germline V CDR1 and CDR2: LNHDA, SQIVND (reference sequence). Trimming removed 8 bases from V and 8 bases from J, with 15 bases in between. CDR3 in amino acids: CASQYADEGYTF. The CDR3 DNA reads TGTGCCAGTCAGTACGCGGACGAAGGCTACACCTTC.

J is TRBJ1-1 and V is TRBV7-3, with D hard to call. CDR1 and CDR2 from the germline V gene are SGHTA and FQGTGA. The ends were cut back, 1 base at V and 6 bases at J, with 12 bases in the middle. This CDR3 region has 14 residues. CDR3 amino acids: CASSLRPERAEAFF. Here the CDR3 DNA reads TGTGCCAGCAGCTTAAGGCCCGAGAGGGCTGAAGCTTTCTTT.

The DNA of the CDR3 is TGTGCCAGCAGCCAGACAGGCTCGATCGGGCAGCCCCAGCATTTT. As protein: CASSQTGSIGQPQHF. The V call is TRBV2, the J call TRBJ1-5; tentative D call: TRBD1 (6 bases). Germline loops: CDR1 SNHLY, CDR2 FYNNEI. CDR3 length equals 15 residues. Trimming stripped 6 bases from V and 7 bases from J, with 19 bases between.

This clonotype was recorded at least ten times. This chain links TRBV7-9 with TRBJ2-3; 11 bases fit TRBD2. Germline trimming cut 1 base from V and 1 base from J; bases unmatched to any gene: 7. CDR3 length equals 18 residues. The germline gives CDR1 SEHNR, CDR2 FQNEAQ (reference sequence). The CDR3 reads CASSLGSGGELGTDTQYF. The CDR3 coding sequence is TGTGCCAGCAGCTTAGGTAGCGGGGGGGAGTTAGGCACAGATACGCAGTATTTT.

This clonotype was picked up many times. The chain uses TRBV4-3 and TRBJ1-1, with TRBD1 matching 10 bases. Germline values: CDR1 LGHNA, CDR2 YSLEER. The CDR3 totals 15 residues. Trimming cost V 1 base and J 5 bases; bases outside gene matches: 4. The CDR3 spells CASSQVTGGETEAFF. Written as DNA, the CDR3 is TGCGCCAGCAGCCAAGTGACAGGGGGCGAAACTGAAGCTTTCTTT.

This rearrangement joins TRBV7-9 to TRBJ1-3, with TRBD1 matching 8 bases. CDR1 is SEHNR, CDR2 FQNEAQ, per germline (reference sequence). CDR3 length: 16 amino acids. The J segment lost 0 bases and the V segment lost 5 bases, leaving 6 bases of the junction unmatched. The CDR3 sequence: CASSPAGGSSGNTIYF. The CDR3 bases are TGTGCCAGCAGCCCCGCAGGGGGCAGCTCTGGAAACACCATATATTTT.

With respect to this clonotype: One junction end does not reproduce the germline sequence, and a read error may be involved. This chain joins TRBV10-3 and TRBJ2-7; 9 nucleotides match TRBD1. Germline values: CDR1 ENHRY, CDR2 SYGVKD. The length of the CDR3 is 13 residues. In DNA, the CDR3 is TGTACCATCATGGGGGACAGGGCTGGGGAGCAGTACTTC. As protein: CTIMGDRAGEQYF.

The V gene is TRBV20-1, the J gene TRBJ2-3; possibly TRBD1 for D (8 bases). V lost 3 bases and J 10 bases, leaving 20 bases between the germline ends. The length of the CDR3 is 14 residues. CDR1 DFQATT and CDR2 SNEGSKA come from the germline V gene (reference sequence). CDR3 sequence (DNA): TGCAGTGCTAGTGGGGGACTAACAGGGGGGGCGCAGTATTTT. It yields the protein CSASGGLTGGAQYF.

The chain employs TRBV2 and TRBJ2-6; D could derive from TRBD1 or TRBD2 (5 bases each). The germline CDR1 and CDR2 sequences are SNHLY and FYNNEI. The CDR3 covers 17 residues. The V gene lost 5 bases and the J gene lost 1 base, with 15 bases spanning the gap. The DNA of the CDR3 is TGTGCCAGCAGTTACTCCCGGGGCGGTTCTGGGGCCAACGTCCTGACTTTC. Its protein product is CASSYSRGGSGANVLTF.

This clonotype has a count of ten or more. This sequence joins TRBV6-5 and TRBJ1-6; 7 positions agree with TRBD1. The CDR3 covers 14 residues. The trim removed 5 bases at V and 9 bases at J, leaving 7 bases unmatched. Germline loops: CDR1 MNHEY, CDR2 SVGAGI. The CDR3 sequence: CASSRQGVGSPLHF. CDR3 coding DNA: TGTGCCAGCAGTCGACAGGGAGTGGGTTCACCCCTCCACTTT.

Points on this clonotype: At one boundary the junction diverges from the germline segment, which might be a read error. The chain has TRBV7-9 and TRBJ1-2; 7 positions match TRBD1. Germline V gene data show CDR1 as SEHNR and CDR2 as FQNEAQ (reference sequence). The length of the CDR3 is 15 residues. CDR3: CASSQGSAGGYGYTF. For the CDR3, the DNA is TGCGCCAGCAGCCAAGGTTCGGCAGGGGGCTATGGCTACACCTTC.

The rearrangement links TRBV24-1 to TRBJ1-1; possibly TRBD1 for D (6 bases). The germline CDR1 and CDR2 sequences are KGHDR and SFDVKD. The CDR3 contains 13 residues. V lost 9 bases to trimming and J lost 7 bases, with 17 bases between them. DNA of the CDR3: TGTGCCACCCCGGGGGGCCTCGCTAATGAAGCTTTCTTT. Amino acids: CATPGGLANEAFF.

The V call is TRBV6-9, the J call TRBJ2-7; a possible D gene is TRBD1 (5 bases). The germline gives CDR1 MNHGY, CDR2 SVAAGI. The CDR3 runs to 14 residues. The germline V and J ends were trimmed by 7 bases and 2 bases, with 15 bases remaining between them. As DNA, the CDR3 is TGTGCCAGCATCCCTCTTCGACAGCCCTACGAGCAGTACTTC. It yields the protein CASIPLRQPYEQYF.

This clonotype was seen only a few times. This likely comes from a read error, as the CDR3 has no conserved phenylalanine or tryptophan at its end. The limits of the CDR3 on the DNA are not certain, so only TCRdb's listed CDR3 is given. This chain links TRBV7-3 with TRBJ2-1; the table's D call, TRBD1, was not checked against the DNA. The CDR3 is made up of 12 amino acids, end residues included. From germline, CDR1 is SGHTA and CDR2 FQGTGA. This CDR3 reads CASSLIREAGGN.

For the CDR3, the DNA is TGTGCCAGCAGTAGGGAGCCCTACGAGCAGTACTTC. Protein sequence: CASSREPYEQYF. The rearrangement joins TRBV15 to TRBJ2-7, with D possibly matching TRBD2 (5 bases). Trimming removed 10 bases from V and 2 bases from J, with 12 bases in between. The CDR3 loop spans 12 amino acids. Germline V lookup: CDR1 LNHNV, CDR2 YYDKDF (reference sequence).

This clonotype was detected once. Germline is not matched at one junction end, which may reflect a read error. The rearrangement joins TRBV7-2 to TRBJ2-7; TRBD1 aligns across 10 bases. Per the germline V gene, CDR1 is SGHTA and CDR2 is FQGNSA. The CDR3 loop spans 14 amino acids. CDR3 region: CASSSGQGDRELYF. Written as DNA, the CDR3 is TGTGCCAGCAGTTCCGGACAGGGGGACAGGGAGCTGTACTTC.

This clonotype came up many times. The chain recombines TRBV20-1 with TRBJ2-2; 7 nucleotides match TRBD1. CDR1 and CDR2 (germline): DFQATT, SNEGSKA (reference sequence). The CDR3 is 14 residues long. V shed 2 bases, J shed 0 bases, and the junction held 0 bases outside the gene matches. The CDR3 coding sequence is TGCAGTGCTAGACAGGGGGCGAACACCGGGGAGCTGTTTTTT. Its protein product is CSARQGANTGELFF.